The present T cell receptor (beta chain) was sequenced within a study of identical twins. No donor was unhealthy or non-Caucasian. cDNA carried unique molecular identifiers, and a universal primer site was added by template switching. MiXCR, applied by TCRdb to the 5' RACE reads, yields one record per CDR3 protein. This repertoire shows around 220,000 distinct CDR3 sequences, about an eighth found once; its top ten account for around 9.5%. This clonotype was detected only a few times. Its specificity is not known. This CDR3 is built from 14 residues. V was clipped by 2 bases and J by 5 bases, with 9 bases between them. Study-level points and caveats: One should note that invariant MAIT and iNKT cells could partly confound zero-insertion analyses.

The receptor comes from a young woman in good health. This chain links TRBV12-3 or TRBV12-4 with TRBJ1-4; D unresolved. The sample comprised memory (CD45RO+) T cells sorted from blood. DNA for the CDR3: TGTGCCAGCAGTTTATCGTCACAAAATGAAAAACTGTTTTTT. Amino acids: CASSLSSQNEKLFF.